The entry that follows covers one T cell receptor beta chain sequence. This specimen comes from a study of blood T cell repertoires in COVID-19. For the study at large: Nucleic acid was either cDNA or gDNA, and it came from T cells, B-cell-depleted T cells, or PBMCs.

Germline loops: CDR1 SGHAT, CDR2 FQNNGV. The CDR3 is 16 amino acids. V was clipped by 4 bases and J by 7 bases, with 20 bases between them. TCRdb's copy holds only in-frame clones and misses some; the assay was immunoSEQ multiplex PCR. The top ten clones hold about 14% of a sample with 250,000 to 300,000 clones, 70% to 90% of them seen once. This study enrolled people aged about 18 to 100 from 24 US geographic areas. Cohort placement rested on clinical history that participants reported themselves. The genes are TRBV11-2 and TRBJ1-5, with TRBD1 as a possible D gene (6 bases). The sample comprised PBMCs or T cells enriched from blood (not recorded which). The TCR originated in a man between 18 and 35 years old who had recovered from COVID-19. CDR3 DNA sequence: TGTGCCAGCAGCTCACCAAGGGGGGGAAGGGGACAGCCCCAGCATTTT. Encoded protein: CASSSPRGGRGQPQHF.